Many counts were recorded for the clone carrying this T cell receptor beta chain. Its antigen is currently unknown. Unsorted PBMC DNA underwent sequencing on ten immunoSEQ deep assay plates. Clones were read by immunoSEQ multiplex PCR, and TCRdb kept only the in-frame ones, dropping some. The profile shows 90,000 to 100,000 clones, about 45% of them singletons. The sample belongs to a study of shared clonotypes between healthy human individuals. The CDR3 is 13 amino acids. Trimming removed 3 bases at V and 7 bases at J, with 16 bases between. Germline assignment: CDR1 SQVTM and CDR2 ANQGSEA. Recent acute infections and vaccinations were absent in the healthy HIV-negative adult donors. Study-wide points: Sharing of clonotypes among donors was expected to vary with sequencing depth.

The chain uses TRBV29-1 and TRBJ2-7; D is perhaps TRBD1 or TRBD2 (6 bases each). Sequencing was carried out using PBMCs. This receptor was identified in a woman between 40 and 50 years old in good health. Some clones in this sample may be carry-over from other donors' samples. The CDR3 DNA is TGCAGCGTTGACAGCACGGGGGCGGGGGAGCAGTACTTC. Amino acid sequence: CSVDSTGAGEQYF.